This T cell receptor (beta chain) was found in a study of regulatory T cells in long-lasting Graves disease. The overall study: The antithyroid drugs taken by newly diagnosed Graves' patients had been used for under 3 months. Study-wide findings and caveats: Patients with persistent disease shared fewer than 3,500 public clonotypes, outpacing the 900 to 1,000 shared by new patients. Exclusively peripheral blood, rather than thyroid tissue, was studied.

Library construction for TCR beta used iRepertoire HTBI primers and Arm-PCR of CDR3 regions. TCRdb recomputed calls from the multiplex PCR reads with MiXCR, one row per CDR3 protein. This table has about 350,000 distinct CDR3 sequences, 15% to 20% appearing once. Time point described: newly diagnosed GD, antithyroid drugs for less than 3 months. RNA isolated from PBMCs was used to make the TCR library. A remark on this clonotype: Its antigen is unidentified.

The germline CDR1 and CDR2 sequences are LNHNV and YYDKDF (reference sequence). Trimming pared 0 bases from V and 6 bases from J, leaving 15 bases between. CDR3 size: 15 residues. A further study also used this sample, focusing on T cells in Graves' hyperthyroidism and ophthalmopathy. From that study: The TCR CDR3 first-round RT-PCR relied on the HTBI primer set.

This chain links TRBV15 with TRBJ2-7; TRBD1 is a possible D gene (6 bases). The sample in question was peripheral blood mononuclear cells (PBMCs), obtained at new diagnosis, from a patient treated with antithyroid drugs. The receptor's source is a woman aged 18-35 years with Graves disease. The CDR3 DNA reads TGTGCCACCAGCAGAGATTCTGGGGGCAGGGTCGAGCAGTACTTC. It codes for CATSRDSGGRVEQYF.